Shown below are 17 T cell receptor beta chains from a single sample sequenced in a study of cytomegalovirus exposure and HLA in healthy donors. 13 Jbeta primers and 60 Vbeta primers were used for the PCR. The protocol was immunoSEQ multiplex PCR, while the TCRdb copy is restricted to in-frame clones and leaves out a portion. Of 150,000 to 200,000 clones listed, roughly 73% are singletons. Sequencing was performed on PBMCs. The receptors shown here come from a female donor in good health and CMV-seronegative.

The chain carries TRBV7-2 and TRBJ2-2, with TRBD2 matching 8 bases. The germline CDR1 and CDR2 sequences are SGHTA and FQGNSA. This CDR3 region has 16 residues. V shed 0 bases, J shed 7 bases, and the junction held 7 bases outside the gene matches. DNA of the CDR3: TGTGCCAGCAGCTTAGCTCGACTAGCGACGGTCGGGGAGCTGTTTTTT. Its protein product is CASSLARLATVGELFF.

The chain couples TRBV28 to TRBJ1-1, with 10 bases fitting TRBD1. Losses at the gene ends were 8 bases for V and 5 bases for J; bases not matched to a gene: 11. The CDR3 runs to 15 residues. CDR1 and CDR2 (germline): MDHEN, SYDVKM. CDR3 in DNA: TGTGCCAGCCTCTTTCGACAGGGGGCGCGTACTGAAGCTTTCTTT. Its translation: CASLFRQGARTEAFF.

The rearrangement uses TRBV2 and TRBJ2-2, with D possibly TRBD1 on 5 matching bases. Per the germline V gene, CDR1 is SNHLY and CDR2 is FYNNEI. V was shortened by 7 bases and J by 1 base, with 10 bases between the two germline ends. CDR3 length: 14 residues. Written as DNA, the CDR3 is TGTGCCAGCAAGGGGATCATGAACACCGGGGAGCTGTTTTTT. This translates into CASKGIMNTGELFF.

This clone was detected once. This chain uses TRBV2 with TRBJ2-7, with a tentative D call TRBD2 (6 bases). The CDR3 contains 15 residues. CDR1 and CDR2 from the germline V gene are SNHLY and FYNNEI. Trimming removed 7 bases at V and 2 bases at J, with 18 bases between. The CDR3 DNA reads TGTGCCAGCATCCCGGATAGCGGCGCCACCTACGAGCAGTACTTC. Its protein product is CASIPDSGATYEQYF.

The chain couples TRBV2 to TRBJ2-1; 8 bases match TRBD2. The CDR3 covers 14 residues. Germline loops: CDR1 SNHLY, CDR2 FYNNEI. V lost 6 bases and J lost 6; bases outside the gene matches: 7. CDR3 in amino acids: CASSDMTSVNEQFF. The CDR3 bases are TGTGCCAGCAGCGACATGACTAGCGTCAATGAGCAGTTCTTC.

This sequence joins TRBV19 and TRBJ2-3; D not resolved. CDR3 length: 13 amino acids. Germline loops: CDR1 LNHDA, CDR2 SQIVND (reference sequence). The V end was cut by 5 bases, the J end by 2 bases, with 8 bases between. CDR3 nucleotide sequence: TGTGCCAGTAGTCCCACCTACACAGATACGCAGTATTTT. Amino acids: CASSPTYTDTQYF.

CDR3 DNA sequence: TGTGCCAGCAGTTGGGGGGAGGGGGAATCACCCCTCCACTTT. Residues: CASSWGEGESPLHF. J is TRBJ1-6 and V is TRBV28, with D maybe TRBD1 (6 bases). The V and J ends lost 4 bases and 10 bases respectively, with 14 bases between them. The germline gives CDR1 MDHEN, CDR2 SYDVKM. The CDR3 has 14 amino acids.

The rearrangement joins TRBV5-4 to TRBJ1-2; the match to TRBD1 covers 9 bases. V was clipped by 4 bases and J by 1 base; unmatched bases: 5. CDR1 is SGHNT, CDR2 YYREEE, per germline (reference sequence). The CDR3 totals 15 residues. CDR3 nucleotides: TGTGCCAGCAGCCTCGGACAGGGGCTTAACTATGGCTACACCTTC. It translates to CASSLGQGLNYGYTF.

The J gene is TRBJ2-2, the V gene TRBV28; tentatively, D is TRBD1 (6 bases). The germline V and J ends were trimmed by 5 bases and 5 bases, with 12 bases remaining between them. CDR3 length: 14 residues. Germline CDR1 MDHEN, CDR2 SYDVKM. The CDR3 DNA follows: TGTGCCAGCAGTACTCAAACAGGGACCGGGGAGCTGTTTTTT. It translates to CASSTQTGTGELFF.

The table lists this clone with a few counts. The V gene is TRBV7-8, the J gene TRBJ2-5, with D possibly matching TRBD2 (5 bases). With 1 base removed from V and 5 bases from J, the gap between germline ends came to 11 bases. The germline CDR1 and CDR2 sequences are SGHVS and FQNEAQ. The CDR3 runs 14 residues. CDR3 in amino acids: CASSLVPGGETQYF. CDR3 coding DNA: TGTGCCAGCAGCTTAGTCCCCGGAGGCGAGACCCAGTACTTC.

The chain couples TRBV5-6 to TRBJ1-1, with a weak D call TRBD1 (6 bases). Per the germline V gene, CDR1 is SGHDT and CDR2 is YYEEEE. CDR3 length: 17 amino acids. Trimming cost V 3 bases and J 4 bases, with 22 bases left between them. The CDR3 reads CASSSRQVWIAVTEAFF. The CDR3 DNA reads TGTGCCAGCAGCTCACGACAGGTTTGGATCGCGGTCACTGAAGCTTTCTTT. Combining the CDR3 with reference TRBV5-6 and TRBJ1-1 gives the whole variable domain DAGVTQSPTHLIKTRGQQVTLRCSPKSGHDTVSWYQQALGQGPQFIFQYYEEEERQRGNFPDRFSGHQFPNYSSELNVNALLLGDSALYLCASSSRQVWIAVTEAFFGQGTRLTVV.

This clone was detected once. The CDR3 here is CASSPGQGTYGYTF. The CDR3 region has the DNA TGCGCCAGCAGCCCAGGACAGGGTACCTATGGCTACACCTTC. The V and J genes are TRBV4-1 and TRBJ1-2; 8 nucleotides line up with TRBD1. The germline CDR1 and CDR2 sequences are MGHRA and YSYEKL. Trimming took 4 bases from V and 4 from J; bases not matched to a gene: 5. The CDR3 totals 14 residues.

This chain uses TRBV7-3 with TRBJ2-1, with TRBD2 matching 16 bases. V shed 5 bases and J 7 bases; nucleotides not matched to a gene: 8. Per germline, CDR1 SGHTA and CDR2 FQGTGA. The CDR3 covers 17 residues. Here the CDR3 DNA reads TGTGCCAGCAGCCCCGGGACTAGCGGGGGGGCCCCAAATGAGCAGTTCTTC. Translating gives CASSPGTSGGAPNEQFF.

The table lists this clone with a few counts. CDR3: CASSLKRSYNEQFF. CDR3 bases: TGTGCCAGCAGCTTAAAGCGGAGCTACAATGAGCAGTTCTTC. The J gene is TRBJ2-1, the V gene TRBV5-6; maybe TRBD2 (5 bases). The CDR3 extends over 14 amino acids. The V end was cut by 2 bases, the J end by 3 bases, with 9 bases between. The V gene's germline CDR1 is SGHDT and CDR2 YYEEEE. The variable domain in full, with the rest retrieved from reference TRBV5-6 and TRBJ2-1, is DAGVTQSPTHLIKTRGQQVTLRCSPKSGHDTVSWYQQALGQGPQFIFQYYEEEERQRGNFPDRFSGHQFPNYSSELNVNALLLGDSALYLCASSLKRSYNEQFFGPGTRLTVL.

This rearrangement joins TRBV19 to TRBJ1-1; 11 positions match TRBD1. Germline V lookup: CDR1 LNHDA, CDR2 SQIVND (reference sequence). The junction had 11 bases not matched to a gene; V was cut back by 4 bases and J by 4 bases. This CDR3 contains 17 residues. The CDR3 reads CASSKPGQGVWGTEAFF. The CDR3 DNA is TGTGCCAGTAGTAAACCGGGACAGGGGGTTTGGGGCACTGAAGCTTTCTTT.

Only a few counts were recorded for this clone. This chain uses TRBV28 with TRBJ2-7; 13 nucleotides align to TRBD2. After removal of 5 bases from V and 4 bases from J, the junction contained 8 bases not matched to a gene. Per the germline V gene, CDR1 is MDHEN and CDR2 is SYDVKM. CDR3 length equals 16 residues. CDR3 sequence (DNA): TGTGCCAGCAGTGTATCAACTAGCGGGAGGGTGTACGAGCAGTACTTC. Its protein product is CASSVSTSGRVYEQYF.

In regard to this clone: A read error may account for a junction end that differs from germline. The chain links TRBV20-1 to TRBJ1-2; D uncertain. CDR1 is DFQATT and CDR2 is SNEGSKA in the germline V gene (reference sequence). The CDR3 consists of 11 residues. CDR3 in amino acids: CSAREEDGYTF. CDR3 nucleotide sequence: TGCAGTGCCAGAGAGGAGGATGGCTACACCTTC.